The 29 T cell receptor beta chains below all came from one sample that was sequenced in a study of shared clonotypes between healthy human individuals. Sequencing used immunoSEQ multiplex PCR; TCRdb keeps in-frame clones, though not all of them. Counted here are some 500,000 clones, more than 95% occurring once; the ten biggest clones make up about 0.064%. Sample: naive CD4+ T cells sorted from blood. Subset reported: CD45RA+ positively selected. The receptors were gathered from a woman aged 30 to 39 in good health.

The chain employs TRBV9 and TRBJ1-4; D is uncertain. From germline, CDR1 is SGDLS and CDR2 YYNGEE. Trimming cost V 4 bases and J 7 bases, with 17 bases left between them. The CDR3 has 15 residues. CDR3 nucleotides: TGTGCCAGCAGCCCCCGTTCGCATGGCGGTGAAAAACTGTTTTTT. This encodes CASSPRSHGGEKLFF.

The gene calls are TRBV28 and TRBJ2-7; D may be TRBD2 (7 bases). The CDR3 loop spans 19 amino acids. V lost 7 bases, J lost 3 bases, and 31 bases lay in between. The V gene's germline CDR1 is MDHEN and CDR2 SYDVKM. The CDR3 is CASTSGEGGTHTRYYEQYF. In DNA, the CDR3 is TGTGCCAGCACCTCCGGAGAGGGGGGGACCCACACCCGATACTACGAGCAGTACTTC. Supplemented by reference TRBV28 and TRBJ2-7, the full variable domain reads DVKVTQSSRYLVKRTGEKVFLECVQDMDHENMFWYRQDPGLGLRLIYFSYDVKMKEKGDIPEGYSVSREKKERFSLILESASTNQTSMYLCASTSGEGGTHTRYYEQYFGPGTRLTVT.

The chain employs TRBV7-3 and TRBJ2-1; D unclear. The CDR3 sequence is 15 residues long. Germline V lookup: CDR1 SGHTA, CDR2 FQGTGA. Trimming pared 2 bases from V and 4 bases from J, leaving 12 bases between. CDR3 in amino acids: CASSLDEKKYNEQFF. CDR3 coding DNA: TGTGCCAGCAGCTTAGATGAGAAAAAGTACAATGAGCAGTTCTTC.

This clone was found once. This chain links TRBV5-4 with TRBJ2-1; D is possibly TRBD1 or TRBD2 (6 bases each). Germline CDR1 SGHNT, CDR2 YYREEE (reference sequence). Trimming took off 5 bases at V and 15 bases at J, with 21 bases between the two ends. The CDR3 sequence is 13 residues long. CDR3 loop: CASRPKGGEVLFF. CDR3 nucleotides: TGTGCCAGCAGACCTAAGGGGGGCGAGGTCCTGTTCTTC.

V gene TRBV2 combines with J gene TRBJ2-1; 14 bases line up with TRBD2. In germline, CDR1 is SNHLY, CDR2 FYNNEI. The CDR3 runs 20 residues. Trimming took 5 bases from V and 1 from J; bases not matched to a gene: 13. CDR3 sequence: CASSQRLLGTSGSSYNEQFF. The CDR3 nucleotides are TGTGCCAGCAGTCAGAGGCTCCTAGGGACTAGCGGGAGTTCCTACAATGAGCAGTTCTTC.

The CDR3 protein is CASSIRTDNEQFF. As DNA, the CDR3 is TGTGCCAGCAGTATCCGGACAGACAATGAGCAGTTCTTC. The chain has TRBV27 and TRBJ2-1; D perhaps matches TRBD1 (6 bases). V was pared by 5 bases and J by 5 bases, with 10 bases between. This CDR3 region has 13 residues. CDR1 MNHEY and CDR2 SMNVEV come from the germline V gene (reference sequence).

The rearrangement uses TRBV15 and TRBJ2-3; the match to TRBD2 covers 14 bases. Germline values: CDR1 LNHNV, CDR2 YYDKDF (reference sequence). The CDR3 runs 17 residues. The V segment lost 0 bases and the J segment 5 bases; nucleotides outside the gene matches: 4. In DNA, the CDR3 is TGTGCCACCAGCAGAGAAGGGACTAGCGGGAGTCTAGATACGCAGTATTTT. It yields the protein CATSREGTSGSLDTQYF.

The count of this clone is one. The chain employs TRBV4-1 and TRBJ2-2; D remains unclear. This CDR3 is 18 amino acids long. Germline-derived CDR1 and CDR2 are MGHRA and YSYEKL. V was clipped by 4 bases and J by 0 bases, with 18 bases between them. The CDR3 spells CASSRSSLSGANTGELFF. In DNA form, the CDR3 reads TGCGCCAGCAGCCGAAGTTCCCTTTCTGGAGCGAACACCGGGGAGCTGTTTTTT.

The chain recombines TRBV29-1 with TRBJ1-1; D uncertain. The CDR3 has 11 residues. Germline V gene data show CDR1 as SQVTM and CDR2 as ANQGSEA. The V gene lost 7 bases and the J gene lost 0 bases, with 6 bases spanning the gap. CDR3 sequence reads: CSDQMNTEAFF. Written as DNA, the CDR3 is TGCAGCGATCAGATGAACACTGAAGCTTTCTTT. Supplemented by reference TRBV29-1 and TRBJ1-1, the full variable domain reads SAVISQKPSRDICQRGTSLTIQCQVDSQVTMMFWYRQQPGQSLTLIATANQGSEATYESGFVIDKFPISRPNLTFSTLTVSNMSPEDSSIYLCSDQMNTEAFFGQGTRLTVV.

J is TRBJ2-1 and V is TRBV27; 8 bases are a match to TRBD1. This CDR3 contains 14 residues. Trimming removed 3 bases from V and 4 bases from J; junction bases left unmatched: 2. Per germline, CDR1 MNHEY and CDR2 SMNVEV (reference sequence). In DNA, the CDR3 is TGTGCCAGCAGTTTCGGACAGGGATACAATGAGCAGTTCTTC. Translated, it gives CASSFGQGYNEQFF.

The rearrangement links TRBV2 to TRBJ2-2; the D gene is possibly TRBD2 (6 bases). Germline V gene lookup returns CDR1 SNHLY and CDR2 FYNNEI. V lost 8 bases and J lost 6, with 13 bases in between. CDR3 length: 13 residues. CDR3 DNA: TGTGCCAGCGGTAGCGGTCCGGCCGGGGAGCTGTTTTTT. Protein: CASGSGPAGELFF.

The J gene is TRBJ2-7, the V gene TRBV18; TRBD1 or TRBD2 may be the D gene (5 bases each). From germline, CDR1 is KGHSH and CDR2 LQKENI. Between the trimmed V and J ends, which lost 4 bases and 6 bases, there was a span of 16 bases. CDR3 length: 14 residues. CDR3 loop: CASSRDGLKFEQYF. In DNA form, the CDR3 reads TGTGCCAGCTCACGGGACGGATTAAAATTCGAGCAGTACTTC.

V is TRBV6-5 and J is TRBJ1-5; weak D call: TRBD1 (6 bases). The CDR3 totals 14 residues. Germline assignment: CDR1 MNHEY and CDR2 SVGAGI. V shed 5 bases and J shed 1 base, with 9 bases lying between them. CDR3 DNA: TGTGCCAGCAGTGATCAGGGGAGCAATCAGCCCCAGCATTTT. Its protein is CASSDQGSNQPQHF.

This clone appeared a single time. The chain is built from TRBV11-3 and TRBJ2-3; TRBD1 or TRBD2 may be the D gene (5 bases each). Germline V gene sequence: CDR1 SGHNT, CDR2 YENEEA. The CDR3 is 17 amino acids. Trimming pared 1 base from V and 2 bases from J, leaving 16 bases between. CDR3 residues: CASSLGAGTDLTDTQYF. CDR3 sequence (DNA): TGTGCCAGCAGCTTAGGGGCCGGGACGGACCTCACAGATACGCAGTATTTT.

The V call is TRBV28, the J call TRBJ1-5; D not resolved. The CDR3 sequence is 12 residues long. The V gene lost 2 bases and the J gene lost 9 bases, with 8 bases spanning the gap. Per germline, CDR1 MDHEN and CDR2 SYDVKM. The CDR3 spells CASSLGGRPQHF. In DNA form, the CDR3 reads TGTGCCAGCAGTTTAGGCGGAAGGCCCCAGCATTTT.

This chain uses TRBV20-1 with TRBJ1-3; no reliable D call. The germline gives CDR1 DFQATT, CDR2 SNEGSKA (reference sequence). V was trimmed by 6 bases and J by 4 bases, leaving 7 bases between them. The CDR3 contains 11 residues. CDR3 loop: CSAGGGNTIYF. For the CDR3, the DNA is TGCAGTGCCGGAGGGGGAAACACCATATATTTT.

This chain uses TRBV1 with TRBJ2-3; the D call TRBD2 from the table was never checked on the DNA. TRBV1 represents a pseudogene. The CDR3 runs 20 residues. The CDR3 spells CTSSHPAKPIAGGSTDTQYF. The CDR3 DNA is TGCACCAGCAGCCACCCAGCTAAACCAATAGCGGGAGGGAGCACAGATACGCAGTATTTT.

This chain joins TRBV27 and TRBJ2-5; unclear D gene. TRBJ2-7 explains the end of the DNA better; the J call may be wrong. CDR1 and CDR2 from the germline V gene are MNHEY and SMNVEV (reference sequence). The CDR3 sequence is 15 residues long. CDR3: CASRYQSPSSYEQYF. The CDR3 coding sequence is TGTGCCAGCAGGTACCAATCCCCGAGCTCCTACGAGCAGTACTTC.

The genes are TRBV19 and TRBJ2-5; 7 bases map to TRBD1. Near its end, the DNA agrees better with TRBJ2-7, so the J call may be wrong. The CDR3 loop spans 13 amino acids. Germline V gives CDR1 LNHDA, CDR2 SQIVND (reference sequence). This CDR3 is CATMVTGAYEQYF. For the CDR3, the DNA is TGTGCCACCATGGTTACAGGGGCGTACGAGCAGTACTTC.

This clone was recorded once. The chain uses TRBV11-2 and TRBJ2-1; D uncertain. This CDR3 comprises 16 residues. The germline V gene has CDR1 SGHAT and CDR2 FQNNGV. The ends were cut back, 1 base at V and 2 bases at J, with 12 bases in the middle. The CDR3 reads CASSLGLSTTYNEQFF. The CDR3 region has the DNA TGTGCCAGCAGCTTAGGTTTGAGTACCACCTACAATGAGCAGTTCTTC.

Here the CDR3 DNA reads TGTGCCAGCAGTGAATTCGCGACAGATACGCAGTATTTT. This translates into CASSEFATDTQYF. The chain is built from TRBV25-1 and TRBJ2-3; D is ambiguous. V shed 1 base and J shed 3 bases, with 5 bases lying between them. The CDR3 has 13 amino acids. Looked up from germline, CDR1 is MGHDK and CDR2 is SYGVNS.

V and J are TRBV2 and TRBJ1-1; weak D call: TRBD1 (6 bases). Germline CDR1 is SNHLY and CDR2 is FYNNEI. Deletions cut 8 bases from V and 5 bases from J, with 18 bases between. CDR3 length: 14 amino acids. The CDR3 reads CASPHKLGGTEAFF. The CDR3 DNA reads as TGTGCCAGCCCCCACAAATTAGGGGGAACTGAAGCTTTCTTT.

This sequence joins TRBV19 and TRBJ2-3; 9 bases map to TRBD2. Looked up from germline, CDR1 is LNHDA and CDR2 is SQIVND (reference sequence). The CDR3 has 14 amino acids. J lost 7 bases, V lost 5 bases, and 7 bases had no gene match. The CDR3 DNA follows: TGTGCCAGTAGTGCCCTAGCGGGAACAAATACGCAGTATTTT. Its translation is CASSALAGTNTQYF.

This chain connects TRBV7-9 to TRBJ1-3; D perhaps matches TRBD1 (5 bases). Germline assignment: CDR1 SEHNR and CDR2 FQNEAQ (reference sequence). The CDR3 contains 14 residues. Trimming stripped 5 bases from V and 2 bases from J, with 10 bases between. CDR3 region: CASSRLQAGNTIYF. The CDR3 DNA reads as TGTGCCAGCAGCCGACTACAGGCTGGAAACACCATATATTTT. The whole variable domain, filled in from reference TRBV7-9 and TRBJ1-3, reads DTGVSQNPRHKITKRGQNVTFRCDPISEHNRLYWYRQTLGQGPEFLTYFQNEAQLEKSRLLSDRFSAERPKGSFSTLEIQRTEQGDSAMYLCASSRLQAGNTIYFGEGSWLTVV.

This chain connects TRBV28 to TRBJ1-4; possibly TRBD1 for D (6 bases). The CDR3 consists of 14 residues. Trimming removed 6 bases from V and 7 bases from J, with 15 bases in between. Germline CDR1 reads MDHEN; CDR2 reads SYDVKM. CDR3 loop: CASRPTGRGEKLFF. CDR3 DNA sequence: TGTGCCAGCAGGCCTACCGGCAGGGGTGAAAAACTGTTTTTT.

Remarks on this clone: Within the sample, other DNA sequences also encode this same CDR3. The chain uses TRBV27 and TRBJ2-3; 7 bases match TRBD2. The germline CDR1 and CDR2 sequences are MNHEY and SMNVEV (reference sequence). Trimming took 5 bases from V and 1 from J; bases not matched to a gene: 3. The CDR3 is 14 residues long. CDR3 protein: CASSPLAGTDTQYF. The CDR3 nucleotides are TGTGCCAGCAGTCCGCTAGCGGGCACAGATACGCAGTATTTT.

The V call is TRBV2, the J call TRBJ2-1, with D unclear. This CDR3 is 14 amino acids long. Trimming took 5 bases from V and 4 from J, leaving 12 bases between them. Germline-derived CDR1 and CDR2 are SNHLY and FYNNEI. CDR3 nucleotides: TGTGCCAGCAGTTTCACGGACCTTTACAATGAGCAGTTCTTC. Protein product: CASSFTDLYNEQFF.

The CDR3 coding sequence is TGTGCCAGCAGGGAGCAGGGGCTCTCTGGAAACACCATATATTTT. Protein product: CASREQGLSGNTIYF. The J gene is TRBJ1-3, the V gene TRBV6-1; D is possibly TRBD1 (6 bases). The germline V gene encodes CDR1 MNHNS and CDR2 SASEGT. V was clipped by 6 bases and J by 0 bases, with 12 bases between them. This CDR3 contains 15 residues.

The chain combines TRBV5-4 with TRBJ2-2; TRBD2 agrees at 7 bases. CDR1 and CDR2 from the germline V gene are SGHNT and YYREEE (reference sequence). This CDR3 comprises 14 residues. V was pared by 1 base and J by 4 bases, with 1 base of the junction left unmatched. CDR3 coding DNA: TGTGCCAGCAGCTTGAAGCGGGGCACCGGGGAGCTGTTTTTT. Amino acid sequence: CASSLKRGTGELFF.